This is a list of T cell receptor beta chains from one sample in a study of T-cell memory formation after mild COVID-19. MiXCR was run by TCRdb on the 5' RACE reads, yielding one entry per CDR3 protein. The sample has about 390,000 distinct CDR3 sequences; about 17% are singletons. What was sequenced was PBMCs or a T cell subset sorted from them (not recorded which). These receptors were collected from a man aged 18-30 years who had mild COVID-19 (a few samples of this study predate the infection). Cell type and time point are not known. The CDR3 runs from the conserved cysteine through the conserved F or W. The D gene is left open where the match is weak. The size entry is marked missing in some rows and otherwise reads once, few, many or a size class.

d_call: TRBD1; clone_size: few; v_call: TRBV4-3; j_call: TRBJ2-3; cdr3_aa: CASSQKQGTAATDTQYF; cdr3_nt: TGCGCCAGCAGCCAAAAACAGGGGACGGCGGCCACAGATACGCAGTATTTT
d_call: -; clone_size: -; v_call: TRBV14; j_call: TRBJ2-7; cdr3_aa: CASSFYNSYEQYF; cdr3_nt: TGTGCCAGCAGCTTTTACAACTCCTACGAGCAGTACTTC
d_call: TRBD2; clone_size: many; v_call: TRBV6-6; j_call: TRBJ2-1; cdr3_aa: CASSYSGLAGVYNEQFF; cdr3_nt: TGTGCCAGCAGTTACTCGGGACTAGCGGGGGTCTACAATGAGCAGTTCTTC
d_call: TRBD1; clone_size: many; v_call: TRBV29-1; j_call: TRBJ2-7; cdr3_aa: CSAGTGGNEQYF; cdr3_nt: TGCAGTGCCGGGACAGGGGGCAACGAGCAGTACTTC
d_call: -; clone_size: few; v_call: TRBV7-2; j_call: TRBJ2-3; cdr3_aa: CASSFDSLLDTQYF; cdr3_nt: TGTGCCAGCAGCTTTGACAGCCTCCTTGATACGCAGTATTTT
d_call: TRBD1; clone_size: -; v_call: TRBV6-2/TRBV6-3; j_call: TRBJ2-7; cdr3_aa: CASSYRDRGPYEQYF; cdr3_nt: TGTGCCAGCAGTTACAGGGACAGGGGGCCCTACGAGCAGTACTTC
d_call: TRBD2; clone_size: few; v_call: TRBV3-1; j_call: TRBJ2-2; cdr3_aa: CASSRNWVAGFGELFF; cdr3_nt: TGTGCCAGCAGCCGAAACTGGGTAGCGGGATTCGGGGAGCTGTTTTTT
d_call: -; clone_size: -; v_call: TRBV5-1; j_call: TRBJ2-7; cdr3_aa: CASLGGAGQGEKYF; cdr3_nt: TGCGCCAGCCTCGGCGGGGCAGGGCAGGGGGAGAAGTACTTC
d_call: TRBD2; clone_size: -; v_call: TRBV5-1; j_call: TRBJ2-3; cdr3_aa: CASSLGASGGATDTQYF; cdr3_nt: TGCGCCAGCAGCTTGGGGGCTAGCGGGGGAGCCACAGATACGCAGTATTTT
d_call: -; clone_size: -; v_call: TRBV28; j_call: TRBJ1-5; cdr3_aa: CASSLARATGQPQHF; cdr3_nt: TGTGCCAGCAGTTTAGCCAGGGCGACAGGTCAGCCCCAGCATTTT
d_call: TRBD1; clone_size: few; v_call: TRBV6-6; j_call: TRBJ1-1; cdr3_aa: CASKDRENTEAFF; cdr3_nt: TGTGCCAGCAAGGACAGGGAGAACACTGAAGCTTTCTTT
d_call: TRBD1; clone_size: -; v_call: TRBV5-5; j_call: TRBJ2-7; cdr3_aa: CASSPRAGTAYEQYF; cdr3_nt: TGTGCCAGCAGCCCCAGAGCCGGGACAGCCTACGAGCAGTACTTC
d_call: -; clone_size: -; v_call: TRBV7-2; j_call: TRBJ2-7; cdr3_aa: CASSSTYGGFEQYF; cdr3_nt: TGTGCCAGCAGCTCCACCTACGGGGGCTTCGAGCAGTACTTC
d_call: -; clone_size: -; v_call: TRBV6-2/TRBV6-3; j_call: TRBJ2-5; cdr3_aa: CASKRFSGQGETQYF; cdr3_nt: TGTGCCAGCAAACGCTTCTCCGGCCAAGGGGAGACCCAGTACTTC
d_call: -; clone_size: few; v_call: TRBV9; j_call: TRBJ1-1; cdr3_aa: CASSVEPSGTEAFF; cdr3_nt: TGTGCCAGCAGCGTAGAGCCCTCAGGAACTGAAGCTTTCTTT
d_call: TRBD1; clone_size: few; v_call: TRBV2; j_call: TRBJ1-1; cdr3_aa: CARGGTVMNTEAFF; cdr3_nt: TGTGCCAGAGGTGGGACAGTTATGAACACTGAAGCTTTCTTT
d_call: -; clone_size: -; v_call: TRBV2; j_call: TRBJ2-1; cdr3_aa: CASEATRAYNEQFF; cdr3_nt: TGTGCCAGCGAGGCGACGCGCGCCTACAATGAGCAGTTCTTC
d_call: TRBD2; clone_size: few; v_call: TRBV15; j_call: TRBJ2-1; cdr3_aa: CATSRISGGAGNEQFF; cdr3_nt: TGTGCCACCAGCCGAATCAGCGGGGGGGCGGGCAATGAGCAGTTCTTC
d_call: -; clone_size: many; v_call: TRBV5-1; j_call: TRBJ2-7; cdr3_aa: CASSWTTGPYEQYF; cdr3_nt: TGCGCCAGCAGCTGGACGACTGGACCCTACGAGCAGTACTTC
d_call: -; clone_size: few; v_call: TRBV12-3/TRBV12-4; j_call: TRBJ1-5; cdr3_aa: CASSLSSRNQPQHF; cdr3_nt: TGTGCCAGCAGTTTAAGCTCCAGAAATCAGCCCCAGCATTTT
d_call: -; clone_size: -; v_call: TRBV20-1; j_call: TRBJ2-2; cdr3_aa: CSASGQLNTGELFF; cdr3_nt: TGCAGTGCTAGCGGTCAGTTGAACACCGGGGAGCTGTTTTTT
d_call: -; clone_size: -; v_call: TRBV4-3; j_call: TRBJ1-1; cdr3_aa: CASSPWEGNTEAFF; cdr3_nt: TGCGCCAGCAGCCCCTGGGAGGGGAACACTGAAGCTTTCTTT
d_call: -; clone_size: few; v_call: TRBV9; j_call: TRBJ2-3; cdr3_aa: CASSALVAGADTQYF; cdr3_nt: TGTGCCAGCAGCGCACTAGTTGCAGGAGCAGATACGCAGTATTTT
d_call: -; clone_size: -; v_call: TRBV6-6; j_call: TRBJ2-7; cdr3_aa: CASSAGPIEQYF; cdr3_nt: TGTGCCAGCTCCGCCGGACCGATCGAGCAGTACTTC
d_call: -; clone_size: few; v_call: TRBV28; j_call: TRBJ2-2; cdr3_aa: CAVSPNRRTGELFF; cdr3_nt: TGTGCCGTCAGCCCGAACAGGCGCACCGGGGAGCTGTTTTTT
d_call: TRBD2; clone_size: few; v_call: TRBV6-6; j_call: TRBJ2-7; cdr3_aa: CASSYGPGLPYEQYF; cdr3_nt: TGTGCCAGCAGTTACGGGCCGGGACTACCCTACGAGCAGTACTTC